This T cell receptor (beta chain) was profiled in a study of cytotoxic CD8 clonotypes in ibrutinib-treated CLL. Study in general: Approximately 25 partial and 2 complete responses; at median roughly 6 years, about 14 remitted, 12 progressed. Response samples followed a median about twelve months of treatment, range 6 to 36. Samples showed on average around 230,000 productive templates and tens of thousands of productive rearrangements.

After removal of 2 bases from V and 3 bases from J, the junction contained 6 bases not matched to a gene. CDR1 and CDR2 from the germline V gene are SGHAT and FQNNGV. CDR3 length: 16 amino acids. TCRdb's copy holds only in-frame clones and misses some; the assay was immunoSEQ multiplex PCR. The sample includes 120,000 to 150,000 clones, around 93% of them seen just once. The rearrangement joins TRBV11-2 to TRBJ2-2; 7 bases match TRBD2. The source was PBMCs, collected after 12 months of ibrutinib treatment. This receptor was identified in a human donor with chronic lymphocytic leukemia. Here the CDR3 DNA reads TGTGCCAGCAGCTTAAAAGCGGGGAGTTACACCGGGGAGCTGTTTTTT. Translation gives CASSLKAGSYTGELFF.